This T cell receptor (beta chain) came from a study of sequential checkpoint blockade in melanoma. Overall study: DNA from around 87 pretreatment tumor samples underwent TCRβ immunosequencing.

The V gene end was trimmed by 5 bases and the J gene end by 3 bases; junction bases not matched to a gene: 10. This CDR3 spans 16 amino acids. Germline CDR1 LNHDA, CDR2 SQIVND (reference sequence). Study results and caveats: PD-L1 staining and CD8+ counts, not mutational load, tracked tumor T-cell clonality.

The data were produced by immunoSEQ multiplex PCR, yet TCRdb's version contains in-frame clones alone and is incomplete. This table holds around 37,000 clones, roughly a third found once. Comment on this clone: Its antigen remains unidentified.

Treatment: randomized to nivolumab then ipilimumab (arm A) or the reverse (arm B). DNA-damaging chemotherapy had not been given to any patient beforehand. This specimen consisted of tumor tissue (inferred from file names), obtained from a patient given nivolumab and ipilimumab in sequence. The clonotype comes from a human donor with melanoma. The chain combines TRBV19 with TRBJ1-3, with 7 bases that match TRBD1. CDR3 DNA sequence: TGTGCCAGTAGTGGCCTACAGGGGAACTTTGGAAACACCATATATTTT. Residues: CASSGLQGNFGNTIYF.